This T cell receptor beta chain came from a study of blood T cell repertoires in COVID-19. Original data processing: Nucleated cell counts were estimated from reference gene primer amplification. Using immunoSEQ multiplex PCR, the repertoire was profiled, and TCRdb retains in-frame clones only, with some absent. From that table come the V and J calls and clone size; the DNA was used to work out D and trimming. The sample has 120,000 or so clones; around nine tenths are singletons. The CDR3 runs 14 residues. In germline, CDR1 is SGHDT, CDR2 YYEEEE. V shed 4 bases and J shed 3 bases, with 14 bases lying between them.

The TCR comes from a woman aged 45-59 years with acute or convalescent COVID-19. V usage is TRBV5-6 and J usage is TRBJ2-7; D ambiguous. The sample taken for sequencing was peripheral blood. CDR3 in amino acids: CASSPMRHIYEQYF. The CDR3 nucleotides are TGTGCCAGCAGCCCCATGAGGCATATCTACGAGCAGTACTTC. Drawing the rest from reference TRBV5-6 and TRBJ2-7, the complete variable domain is DAGVTQSPTHLIKTRGQQVTLRCSPKSGHDTVSWYQQALGQGPQFIFQYYEEEERQRGNFPDRFSGHQFPNYSSELNVNALLLGDSALYLCASSPMRHIYEQYFGPGTRLTVT.